One sample yielded the 4 T cell receptor beta chains listed below, sequenced in a study of CD8 T cells in Susac syndrome. An amount of RNA that ranged from 0.5 to 1 ug was reverse transcribed with random hexamers. A single record per CDR3 protein comes from TCRdb applying MiXCR to the immunoSEQ multiplex PCR reads. The profile shows 150,000 or so distinct CDR3 sequences, roughly 94% of them singletons. The specimen sequenced was CD4+ T cells from PBMCs. All receptors come from a human donor with multiple sclerosis.

Notes on this clonotype: The junction and the germline gene differ at one end; a read error may be behind it. The chain carries TRBV15 and TRBJ2-4, with a possible D match to TRBD1 (5 bases). The CDR3 is 13 residues long. Germline values: CDR1 LNHNV, CDR2 YYDKDF (reference sequence). CDR3 DNA sequence: TGTGCCACCAGCATTGGAACCGAAAGGGGTAGGGACTTC. Protein sequence: CATSIGTERGRDF.

The chain uses TRBV6-2 or TRBV6-3 and TRBJ2-7; 9 nucleotides align to TRBD2. The CDR3 spans 16 residues. The germline gives CDR1 MNHEY, CDR2 SVGEGT. V lost 7 bases, J lost 5 bases, and 15 bases stayed unmatched. The CDR3 coding sequence is TGTGCCAGCATTCCGCGGATGGTAGCGGGAGAAAACGAGCAGTACTTC. It specifies CASIPRMVAGENEQYF.

The rearrangement links TRBV30 to TRBJ2-7, with D possibly matching TRBD2 (7 bases). CDR1 is GTSNPN and CDR2 is SVGIG in the germline V gene (reference sequence). The CDR3 is 15 amino acids. V was shortened by 8 bases and J by 2 bases, with 22 bases between the two germline ends. CDR3: CAGGPDGGGPYEQYF. CDR3 sequence (DNA): TGTGCCGGGGGACCTGATGGCGGGGGCCCCTACGAGCAGTACTTC.

This clonotype was seen only once. The chain joins TRBV5-1 to TRBJ1-1, with D unresolved. The CDR3 spans 14 residues. Germline CDR1 is SGHRS and CDR2 is YFSETQ. V shed 1 base and J shed 3 bases, with 10 bases lying between them. CDR3: CASSLTSMDTEAFF. CDR3 nucleotide sequence: TGCGCCAGCAGCTTGACTAGCATGGACACTGAAGCTTTCTTT.